The source of this T cell receptor (beta chain) is a study of blood T cell repertoires in COVID-19. Study-level information: Samples of COVID-19 (acute and convalescent) were obtained from the United States, Italy and Spain. T cells, B-cell-depleted T cells, or PBMCs supplied cDNA or gDNA.

Original methodology: Amplified reference gene primers provided the basis for estimating nucleated cell counts. Measured with immunoSEQ multiplex PCR; TCRdb has only the in-frame clones, and not every one. V and J calls and clone size are as listed in that table; D and trimming were resolved from the DNA. There are more than 110,000 clones in the sample; approximately 84% occur only once, and roughly 10% lies in the top ten. This clone was detected only once. The same CDR3 arises from other DNA sequences in this sample as well. This CDR3 spans 13 amino acids. V lost 6 bases and J lost 1, with 9 bases in between.

This clonotype originated in a woman older than 75 in a cohort sampled during active or convalescent COVID-19. The chain employs TRBV12-3 or TRBV12-4 and TRBJ1-1; TRBD1 might be the D (5 bases). Sequencing was performed on peripheral blood. The CDR3 DNA sequence: TGTGCCAGCAGCCTTGGACAGAACACTGAAGCTTTCTTT. Translation gives CASSLGQNTEAFF.